What follows describes a single TCR beta chain. Its antigen is still unknown. These data belong to a study of cytomegalovirus exposure and HLA in healthy donors. Whole-study results and caveats: In vitro work confirmed that three CMV-associated chains recognize CMV antigens.

Use of 60 Vbeta and 13 Jbeta primers characterized the PCR. TCRdb's table, derived via immunoSEQ multiplex PCR, lists solely in-frame clones and lacks some. The sample shows 150,000 to 200,000 clones, over 80% of them seen only once. Healthy bone marrow donors made up the donors. Sample: PBMCs. The TCR originated in a man in his fifties or sixties in good health and CMV-seronegative.

The CDR3 nucleotides read TGTGCCATCAGGGACAGGGAGAGCAATCAGCCCCAGCATTTT. It specifies CAIRDRESNQPQHF. The genes are TRBV10-3 and TRBJ1-5, with 8 positions matching TRBD1. The CDR3 spans 14 residues. V lost 6 bases to trimming and J lost 1 base; unmatched junction nucleotides: 2. Looked up from germline, CDR1 is ENHRY and CDR2 is SYGVKD.